What follows describes a single TCR beta chain. The V gene end was trimmed by 4 bases and the J gene end by 0 bases; junction bases not matched to a gene: 6. The CDR3 totals 16 residues. Germline CDR1 reads SGHRS; CDR2 reads YFSETQ. The data stem from a study of blood T cell repertoires in COVID-19. Study-level background: Sites in the United States, Italy and Spain provided acute and convalescent COVID-19 samples. From T cells, B-cell-depleted T cells, or PBMCs came the material, which was cDNA or gDNA.

Profiled with immunoSEQ multiplex PCR; TCRdb holds only in-frame clones, not every one. The sample yields around 40,000 clones, about nine tenths seen once. Sequencing was performed on peripheral blood. The chain recombines TRBV5-1 with TRBJ2-3; 9 nucleotides agree with TRBD2. This TCR derives from a human donor in a cohort sampled during active COVID-19. The CDR3 DNA is TGCGCCAGCAGCCGGAGCGGGAGGTCTAGCACAGATACGCAGTATTTT. It codes for CASSRSGRSSTDTQYF.